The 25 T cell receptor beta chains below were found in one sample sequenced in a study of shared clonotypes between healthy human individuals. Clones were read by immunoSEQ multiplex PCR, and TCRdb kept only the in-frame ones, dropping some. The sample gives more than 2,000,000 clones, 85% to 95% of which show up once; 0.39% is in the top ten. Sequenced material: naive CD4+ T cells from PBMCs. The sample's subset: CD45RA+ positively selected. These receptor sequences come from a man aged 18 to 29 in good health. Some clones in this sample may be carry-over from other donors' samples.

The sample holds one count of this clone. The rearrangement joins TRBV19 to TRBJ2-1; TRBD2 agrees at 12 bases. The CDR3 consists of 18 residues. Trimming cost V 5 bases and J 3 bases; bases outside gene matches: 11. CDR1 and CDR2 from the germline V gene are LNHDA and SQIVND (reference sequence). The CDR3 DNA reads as TGTGCCAGTAGTCCGGGCCTAGCGGGAGGGGCCCGCTACAATGAGCAGTTCTTC. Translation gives CASSPGLAGGARYNEQFF.

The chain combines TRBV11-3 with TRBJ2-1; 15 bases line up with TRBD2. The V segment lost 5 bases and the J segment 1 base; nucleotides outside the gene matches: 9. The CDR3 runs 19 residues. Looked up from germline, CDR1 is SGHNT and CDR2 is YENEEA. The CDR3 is CASSPRTSGREGSYNEQFF. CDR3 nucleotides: TGTGCCAGCAGCCCGAGGACTAGCGGGAGGGAGGGGTCCTACAATGAGCAGTTCTTC.

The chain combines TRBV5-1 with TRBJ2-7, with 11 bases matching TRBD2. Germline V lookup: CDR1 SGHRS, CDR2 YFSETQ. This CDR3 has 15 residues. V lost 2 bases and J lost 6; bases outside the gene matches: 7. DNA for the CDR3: TGCGCCAGCAGCTTCTCGACTAGCGGGGCGGGCGAGCAGTACTTC. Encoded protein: CASSFSTSGAGEQYF.

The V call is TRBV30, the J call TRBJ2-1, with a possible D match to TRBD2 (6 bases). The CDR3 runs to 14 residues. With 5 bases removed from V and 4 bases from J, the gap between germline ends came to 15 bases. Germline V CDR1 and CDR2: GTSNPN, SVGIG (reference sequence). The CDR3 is CAWADLAGYNEQFF. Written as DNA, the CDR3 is TGTGCCTGGGCAGACCTGGCGGGATACAATGAGCAGTTCTTC.

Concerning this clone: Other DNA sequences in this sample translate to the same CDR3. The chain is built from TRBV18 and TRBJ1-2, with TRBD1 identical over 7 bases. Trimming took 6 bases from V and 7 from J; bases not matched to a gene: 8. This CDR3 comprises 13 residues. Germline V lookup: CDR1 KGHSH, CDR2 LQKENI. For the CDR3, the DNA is TGTGCCAGCTCCCCTGACAGGGAAGGTGGCTACACCTTC. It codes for CASSPDREGGYTF.

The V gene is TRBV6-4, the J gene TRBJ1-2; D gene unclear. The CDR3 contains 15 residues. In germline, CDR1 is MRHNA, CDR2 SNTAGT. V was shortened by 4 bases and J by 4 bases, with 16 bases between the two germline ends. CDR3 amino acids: CASSADSRAGYGYTF. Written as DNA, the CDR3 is TGTGCCAGCAGTGCCGACTCTAGGGCGGGCTATGGCTACACCTTC.

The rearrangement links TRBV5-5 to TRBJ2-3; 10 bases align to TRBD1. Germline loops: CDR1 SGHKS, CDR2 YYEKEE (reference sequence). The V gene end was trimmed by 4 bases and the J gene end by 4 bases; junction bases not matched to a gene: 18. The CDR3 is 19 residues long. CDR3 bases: TGTGCCAGCAGCCAGAGGACAGGGGGAAGCGCGAGGGTTGCAGATACGCAGTATTTT. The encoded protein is CASSQRTGGSARVADTQYF.

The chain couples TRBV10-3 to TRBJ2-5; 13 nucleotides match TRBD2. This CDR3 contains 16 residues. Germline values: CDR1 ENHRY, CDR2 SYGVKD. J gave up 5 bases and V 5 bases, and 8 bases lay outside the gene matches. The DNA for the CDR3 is TGTGCCATCAGTTCGGCCGGGACTAGCGGGACGGAGACCCAGTACTTC. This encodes CAISSAGTSGTETQYF.

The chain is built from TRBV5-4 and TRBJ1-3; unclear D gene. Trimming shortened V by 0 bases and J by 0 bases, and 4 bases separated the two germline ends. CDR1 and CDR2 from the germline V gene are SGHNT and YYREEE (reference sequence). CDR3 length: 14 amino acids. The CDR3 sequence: CASSLETSGNTIYF. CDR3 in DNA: TGTGCCAGCAGCTTGGAGACCTCTGGAAACACCATATATTTT. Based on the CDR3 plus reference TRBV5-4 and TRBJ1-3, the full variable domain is ETGVTQSPTHLIKTRGQQVTLRCSSQSGHNTVSWYQQALGQGPQFIFQYYREEENGRGNFPPRFSGLQFPNYSSELNVNALELDDSALYLCASSLETSGNTIYFGEGSWLTVV.

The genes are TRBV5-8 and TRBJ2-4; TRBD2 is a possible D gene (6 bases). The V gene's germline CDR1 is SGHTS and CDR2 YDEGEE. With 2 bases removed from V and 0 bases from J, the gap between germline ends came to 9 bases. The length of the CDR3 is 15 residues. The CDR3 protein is CASSFREVAKNIQYF. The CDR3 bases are TGTGCCAGCAGCTTCAGGGAGGTAGCCAAAAACATTCAGTACTTC.

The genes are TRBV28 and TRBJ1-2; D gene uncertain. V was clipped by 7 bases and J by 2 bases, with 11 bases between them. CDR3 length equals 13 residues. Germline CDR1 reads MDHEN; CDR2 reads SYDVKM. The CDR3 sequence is CASTKTPNYGYTF. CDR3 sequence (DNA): TGTGCCAGCACCAAGACACCAAACTATGGCTACACCTTC.

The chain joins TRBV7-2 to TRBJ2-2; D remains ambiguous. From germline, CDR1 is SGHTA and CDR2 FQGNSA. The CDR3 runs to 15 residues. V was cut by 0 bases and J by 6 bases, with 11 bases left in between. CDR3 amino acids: CASSLAPEWSGELFF. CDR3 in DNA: TGTGCCAGCAGCTTAGCCCCCGAATGGTCCGGGGAGCTGTTTTTT.

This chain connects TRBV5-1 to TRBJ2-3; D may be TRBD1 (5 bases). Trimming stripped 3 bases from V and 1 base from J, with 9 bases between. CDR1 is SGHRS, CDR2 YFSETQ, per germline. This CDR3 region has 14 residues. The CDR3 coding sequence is TGCGCCAGCAGCTCCCCCAGGGGCACAGATACGCAGTATTTT. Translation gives CASSSPRGTDTQYF. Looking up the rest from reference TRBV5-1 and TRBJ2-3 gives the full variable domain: KAGVTQTPRYLIKTRGQQVTLSCSPISGHRSVSWYQQTPGQGLQFLFEYFSETQRNKGNFPGRFSGRQFSNSRSEMNVSTLELGDSALYLCASSSPRGTDTQYFGPGTRLTVL.

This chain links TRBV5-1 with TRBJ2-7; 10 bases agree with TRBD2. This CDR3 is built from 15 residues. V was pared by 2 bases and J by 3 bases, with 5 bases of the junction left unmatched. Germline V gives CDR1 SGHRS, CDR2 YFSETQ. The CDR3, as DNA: TGCGCCAGCAGCTTACTAGCGGGAAACTACTACGAGCAGTACTTC. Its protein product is CASSLLAGNYYEQYF.

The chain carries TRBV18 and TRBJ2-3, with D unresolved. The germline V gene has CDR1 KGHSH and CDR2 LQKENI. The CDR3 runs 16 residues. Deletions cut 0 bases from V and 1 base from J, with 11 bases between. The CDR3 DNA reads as TGTGCCAGCTCACCACCAGGTTCTTTAGGCACAGATACGCAGTATTTT. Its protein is CASSPPGSLGTDTQYF.

The CDR3 is CASSLETPRGYTF. The CDR3 region has the DNA TGCGCCAGCAGCTTGGAAACTCCCCGTGGCTACACCTTC. This rearrangement joins TRBV5-1 to TRBJ1-2; D gene uncertain. Trimming stripped 0 bases from V and 7 bases from J, with 10 bases between. This CDR3 contains 13 residues. CDR1 SGHRS and CDR2 YFSETQ come from the germline V gene.

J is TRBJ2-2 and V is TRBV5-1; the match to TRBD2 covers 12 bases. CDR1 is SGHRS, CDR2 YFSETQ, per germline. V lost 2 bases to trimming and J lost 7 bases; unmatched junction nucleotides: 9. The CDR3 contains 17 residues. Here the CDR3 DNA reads TGCGCCAGCAGCTTCTCACTAGCGGGAGGCCCGTTCGGGGAGCTGTTTTTT. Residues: CASSFSLAGGPFGELFF.

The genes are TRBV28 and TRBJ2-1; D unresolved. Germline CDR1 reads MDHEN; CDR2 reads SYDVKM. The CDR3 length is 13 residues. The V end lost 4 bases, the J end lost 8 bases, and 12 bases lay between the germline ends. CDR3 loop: CASSYNSVDEQFF. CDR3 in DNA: TGTGCCAGCAGTTATAATTCTGTGGATGAGCAGTTCTTC.

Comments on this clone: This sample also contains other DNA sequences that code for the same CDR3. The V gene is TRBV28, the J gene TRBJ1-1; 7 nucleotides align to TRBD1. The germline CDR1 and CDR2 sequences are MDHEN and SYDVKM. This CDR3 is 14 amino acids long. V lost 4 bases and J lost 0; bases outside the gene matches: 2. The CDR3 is CASSSGTVNTEAFF. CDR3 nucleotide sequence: TGTGCCAGCAGTTCCGGGACAGTGAACACTGAAGCTTTCTTT.

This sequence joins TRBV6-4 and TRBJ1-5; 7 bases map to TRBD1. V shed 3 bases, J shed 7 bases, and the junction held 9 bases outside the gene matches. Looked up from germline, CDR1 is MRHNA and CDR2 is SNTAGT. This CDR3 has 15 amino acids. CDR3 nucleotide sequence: TGTGCCAGCAGTGAGGAGACAGGGAAGGGCCAGCCCCAGCATTTT. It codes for CASSEETGKGQPQHF.

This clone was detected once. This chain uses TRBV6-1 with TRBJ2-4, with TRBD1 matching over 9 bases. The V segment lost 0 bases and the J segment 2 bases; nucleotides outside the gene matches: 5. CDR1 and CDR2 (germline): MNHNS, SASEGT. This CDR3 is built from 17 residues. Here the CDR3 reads CASSEAPGQGPKNIQYF. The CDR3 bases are TGTGCCAGCAGTGAAGCTCCGGGACAGGGACCCAAAAACATTCAGTACTTC.

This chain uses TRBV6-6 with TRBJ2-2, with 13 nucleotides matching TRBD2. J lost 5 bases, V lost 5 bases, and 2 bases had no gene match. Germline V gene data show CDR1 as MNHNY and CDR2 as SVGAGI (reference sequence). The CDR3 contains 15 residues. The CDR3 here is CASSQGLAGTGELFF. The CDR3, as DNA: TGTGCCAGCAGTCAGGGACTAGCGGGGACCGGGGAGCTGTTTTTT.

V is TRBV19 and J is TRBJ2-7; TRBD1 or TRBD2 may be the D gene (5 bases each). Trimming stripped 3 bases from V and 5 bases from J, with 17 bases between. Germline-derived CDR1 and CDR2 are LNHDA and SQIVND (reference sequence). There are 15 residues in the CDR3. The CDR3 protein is CASSITQGVINEQYF. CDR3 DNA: TGTGCCAGTAGTATTACCCAGGGAGTTATAAACGAGCAGTACTTC.

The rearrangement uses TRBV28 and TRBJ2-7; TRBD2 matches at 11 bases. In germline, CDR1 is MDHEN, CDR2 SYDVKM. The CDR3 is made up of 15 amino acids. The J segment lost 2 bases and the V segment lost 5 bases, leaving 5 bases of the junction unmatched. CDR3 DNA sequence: TGTGCCAGCAGTACCCTAGCGGGAGGCGCCTACGAGCAGTACTTC. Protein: CASSTLAGGAYEQYF.

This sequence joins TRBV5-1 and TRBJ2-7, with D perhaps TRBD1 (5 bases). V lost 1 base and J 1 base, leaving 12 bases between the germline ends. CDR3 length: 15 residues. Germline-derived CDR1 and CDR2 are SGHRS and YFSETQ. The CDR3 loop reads CASSLYQGRSYEQYF. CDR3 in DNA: TGCGCCAGCAGCTTGTATCAGGGTAGGTCCTACGAGCAGTACTTC.